This T cell receptor (beta chain) was documented in a study of T-cell reconstitution after alpha-beta-depleted transplantation in children. This clonotype turned up a few times. Its antigen is unknown. Library preparation (for TCRbeta) was performed with unique molecular identifiers. TCRdb used MiXCR to reprocess the PCR reads, holding one entry per CDR3 protein. The data contain around 200,000 distinct CDR3 sequences, 7% to 9% of them singletons. Study-wide results and limits: Elevated TCRbeta diversity at day 60 was traced, in some patients, to surviving recipient T cells and thymic progenitors. One year post-transplant, T-cell counts and diversity were largely derived from T cells produced anew.

CDR3 length: 16 residues. Trimming stripped 3 bases from V and 7 bases from J, with 19 bases between. CDR1 is LGHDT and CDR2 is YNNKEL in the germline V gene (reference sequence). The sample here was PBMCs, mostly from graft donor cells, taken 360 days after TCRalphabeta/CD19-depleted stem cell transplant. This clonotype was obtained from a male patient between 2 and 10 years old who had a stem cell transplant for acute myeloid leukemia, so the T cells may come from the graft donor. The V call is TRBV3-1, the J call TRBJ2-1; the D is unclear. CDR3 in amino acids: CASSHQATVRRNEQFF. The CDR3 region has the DNA TGTGCCAGCAGCCACCAGGCCACGGTCCGAAGAAATGAGCAGTTCTTC.